These 23 T cell receptor beta chains were all obtained from the same sample, sequenced in a study of T cell responses to AZD1222 COVID-19 vaccine. Profiled with immunoSEQ multiplex PCR; TCRdb holds only in-frame clones, not every one. The sample consists of 95,000 to 100,000 clones, 65% to 85% of them appearing once. The starting material was peripheral blood, obtained 28 days after the second AZD1222 dose. These receptors came from an adult who received the AZD1222 COVID-19 vaccine.

J is TRBJ2-7 and V is TRBV7-2; 10 nucleotides agree with TRBD2. From germline, CDR1 is SGHTA and CDR2 FQGNSA. The CDR3 length is 15 residues. Trimming removed 2 bases from V and 2 bases from J; junction bases left unmatched: 3. The CDR3, as DNA: TGTGCCAGCAGCTTACTAGCGGGAGTTCCCTACGAGCAGTACTTC. Its translation is CASSLLAGVPYEQYF.

The chain is built from TRBV7-2 and TRBJ2-1; TRBD2 aligns across 11 bases. CDR3 length: 15 residues. Germline V gene sequence: CDR1 SGHTA, CDR2 FQGNSA. V lost 5 bases and J lost 8; bases outside the gene matches: 8. CDR3 region: CASSTAALAGDEQFF. CDR3 sequence (DNA): TGTGCCAGCAGCACAGCGGCACTAGCGGGGGATGAGCAGTTCTTC.

This chain connects TRBV7-3 to TRBJ1-6; TRBD1 matches 8 bases. The length of the CDR3 is 14 residues. Unmatched junction bases numbered 5, after V lost 5 bases and J lost 8 bases. Germline CDR1 reads SGHTA; CDR2 reads FQGTGA. CDR3 amino acids: CASSPRGPDSPLHF. The CDR3 nucleotides read TGTGCCAGCAGCCCCAGGGGGCCAGATTCACCCCTCCACTTT.

Note on this clone: This specimen includes other DNA sequences encoding the same CDR3. The V gene is TRBV3-1 (or the pseudogene TRBV3-2), the J gene TRBJ1-3; D is uncertain. This CDR3 comprises 13 residues. Per the germline V gene, CDR1 is LGHDT and CDR2 is YNNKEL (reference sequence). V lost 0 bases to trimming and J lost 3 bases, with 3 bases between them. CDR3 loop: CASSQEGGNTIYF. The CDR3 nucleotides read TGTGCCAGCAGCCAAGAAGGTGGAAACACCATATATTTT.

This clone was counted once. V usage is TRBV7-9 and J usage is TRBJ1-1; D call uncertain. Germline CDR1 and CDR2: SEHNR and FQNEAQ (reference sequence). Deletions cut 3 bases from V and 1 base from J, with 9 bases between. The CDR3 has 14 residues. As DNA, the CDR3 is TGTGCCAGCAGCTTTTCGGCTCAGAACACTGAAGCTTTCTTT. This translates into CASSFSAQNTEAFF.

The chain combines TRBV11-3 with TRBJ1-2; tentative D call: TRBD1 (5 bases). This CDR3 region has 13 residues. Trimming stripped 2 bases from V and 3 bases from J, with 7 bases between. In germline, CDR1 is SGHNT, CDR2 YENEEA. The CDR3 spells CASSLIGDYGYTF. The CDR3 DNA sequence: TGTGCCAGCAGCTTAATAGGGGACTATGGCTACACCTTC.

This clone was counted a few times. CDR3 loop: CASSFQGGQPQHF. The DNA of the CDR3 is TGTGCCAGCAGCTTCCAGGGGGGTCAGCCCCAGCATTTT. The chain combines TRBV5-8 with TRBJ1-5, with 7 nucleotides matching TRBD1. The CDR3 covers 13 residues. Trimming took 2 bases from V and 6 from J; bases not matched to a gene: 2. Germline V gene sequence: CDR1 SGHTS, CDR2 YDEGEE.

The chain combines TRBV6-5 with TRBJ1-1; weak D call: TRBD1 (5 bases). The germline V gene has CDR1 MNHEY and CDR2 SVGAGI. This CDR3 has 14 residues. The V end lost 2 bases, the J end lost 1 base, and 8 bases lay between the germline ends. CDR3: CASSYGTTNTEAFF. The CDR3 region has the DNA TGTGCCAGCAGTTACGGGACTACGAACACTGAAGCTTTCTTT.

J is TRBJ2-3 and V is TRBV6-1, with unresolved D. V lost 1 base, J lost 1 base, and 9 bases lay in between. The germline V gene encodes CDR1 MNHNS and CDR2 SASEGT. This CDR3 region has 15 residues. The DNA of the CDR3 is TGTGCCAGCAGTGAAGGGGCCCATCGCACAGATACGCAGTATTTT. It specifies CASSEGAHRTDTQYF.

Here the CDR3 reads CASSPWDRVNTEAFF. In nucleotides, the CDR3 is TGTGCCAGCAGTCCTTGGGACCGGGTGAACACTGAAGCTTTCTTT. The chain has TRBV28 and TRBJ1-1, with D tentatively TRBD1 (5 bases). The V gene lost 5 bases and the J gene lost 0 bases, with 13 bases spanning the gap. The CDR3 is made up of 15 amino acids. CDR1 and CDR2 from the germline V gene are MDHEN and SYDVKM.

V gene TRBV27 combines with J gene TRBJ2-7, with D hard to call. Germline V gene sequence: CDR1 MNHEY, CDR2 SMNVEV (reference sequence). Trimming pared 3 bases from V and 2 bases from J, leaving 8 bases between. This CDR3 comprises 13 residues. DNA of the CDR3: TGTGCCAGCAGTTTTGACGGAGCCTACGAGCAGTACTTC. Protein product: CASSFDGAYEQYF.

The CDR3 sequence is CASSDAGVAHEQYF. In DNA form, the CDR3 reads TGTGCCAGCAGTGATGCCGGGGTCGCCCACGAGCAGTACTTC. The V gene is TRBV6-1, the J gene TRBJ2-7; D may be TRBD2 (5 bases). CDR3 length equals 14 residues. In germline, CDR1 is MNHNS, CDR2 SASEGT. Deletions cut 3 bases from V and 5 bases from J, with 14 bases between.

The chain links TRBV12-3 or TRBV12-4 to TRBJ1-6; D gene unclear. This CDR3 has 13 amino acids. Trimming removed 5 bases from V and 4 bases from J, with 6 bases in between. The CDR3 is CASSTEYNSPLHF. For the CDR3, the DNA is TGTGCCAGCAGTACAGAATATAATTCACCCCTCCACTTT.

This chain connects TRBV27 to TRBJ1-1; 7 bases align to TRBD1. Per the germline V gene, CDR1 is MNHEY and CDR2 is SMNVEV (reference sequence). This CDR3 is built from 13 residues. J gave up 1 base and V 7 bases, and 3 bases lay outside the gene matches. CDR3 residues: CASKGAPNTEAFF. CDR3 DNA sequence: TGTGCCAGCAAGGGGGCGCCGAACACTGAAGCTTTCTTT.

The chain joins TRBV6-5 to TRBJ1-1, with D unclear. Germline V lookup: CDR1 MNHEY, CDR2 SVGAGI. The ends were cut back, 2 bases at V and 0 bases at J, with 10 bases in the middle. CDR3 size: 15 residues. CDR3 in DNA: TGTGCCAGCAGTTACAGTCCAAAAATGAACACTGAAGCTTTCTTT. As protein: CASSYSPKMNTEAFF.

The rearrangement joins TRBV5-1 to TRBJ2-7; D is possibly TRBD2 (6 bases). Trimming took off 4 bases at V and 10 bases at J, with 15 bases between the two ends. The germline V gene encodes CDR1 SGHRS and CDR2 YFSETQ. The CDR3 has 12 amino acids. The CDR3 region has the DNA TGCGCCAGCAGCGAGGGCGGGGCGCAACAGTACTTC. It translates to CASSEGGAQQYF.

The V call is TRBV5-4, the J call TRBJ1-2; 7 bases map to TRBD1. Germline trimming cut 0 bases from V and 6 bases from J; bases unmatched to any gene: 11. This CDR3 region has 16 residues. Germline V gene lookup returns CDR1 SGHNT and CDR2 YYREEE (reference sequence). The CDR3 loop is CASSLAGAGGTNGYTF. The CDR3 DNA reads as TGTGCCAGCAGCTTGGCCGGCGCAGGGGGAACGAATGGCTACACCTTC. Based on the CDR3 plus reference TRBV5-4 and TRBJ1-2, the full variable domain is ETGVTQSPTHLIKTRGQQVTLRCSSQSGHNTVSWYQQALGQGPQFIFQYYREEENGRGNFPPRFSGLQFPNYSSELNVNALELDDSALYLCASSLAGAGGTNGYTFGSGTRLTVV.

This sequence joins TRBV28 and TRBJ1-5, with D maybe TRBD1 (5 bases). CDR1 and CDR2 from the germline V gene are MDHEN and SYDVKM. This CDR3 has 17 amino acids. V gave up 3 bases and J gave up 2 bases, with 17 bases separating them. The CDR3 is CASSFQAGWVRNQPQHF. The CDR3 nucleotides read TGTGCCAGCAGTTTTCAGGCAGGGTGGGTACGCAATCAGCCCCAGCATTTT.

The CDR3 DNA is TGTGCCAGCAGCAAAAGGGGGCAGCTCGGCGAGCAGTACTTC. It encodes CASSKRGQLGEQYF. The V and J genes are TRBV21-1 and TRBJ2-7; the DNA was not compared with TRBD1, the D call given in the table. TRBV21-1 is a pseudogene segment. This CDR3 comprises 14 residues.

The chain combines TRBV5-6 with TRBJ1-2, with D tentatively TRBD1 (6 bases). The germline gives CDR1 SGHDT, CDR2 YYEEEE. V lost 0 bases and J lost 8, with 20 bases in between. This CDR3 contains 16 residues. In DNA form, the CDR3 reads TGTGCCAGCAGCTTGGCACTCGGGGGGGCTTGGCAAGGCTACACCTTC. This translates into CASSLALGGAWQGYTF.

The V and J genes are TRBV7-7 and TRBJ2-3; 7 nucleotides line up with TRBD1. V was clipped by 3 bases and J by 2 bases; unmatched bases: 2. The CDR3 length is 14 residues. Germline CDR1 and CDR2: SSHAT and FNYEAQ (reference sequence). CDR3 DNA sequence: TGTGCCAGCAGCTTGGGACAGAACACAGATACGCAGTATTTT. Its translation: CASSLGQNTDTQYF.

This chain uses TRBV28 with TRBJ2-4, with a weak D call TRBD1 (6 bases). Trimming pared 2 bases from V and 9 bases from J, leaving 11 bases between. CDR3 length: 13 amino acids. CDR1 MDHEN and CDR2 SYDVKM come from the germline V gene. The DNA for the CDR3 is TGTGCCAGCAGTTTAGGACAGCCAGCCATTCAGTACTTC. Its protein product is CASSLGQPAIQYF.

The rearrangement links TRBV18 to TRBJ1-4, with TRBD1 as a possible D gene (6 bases). This CDR3 is 14 amino acids long. The germline V gene encodes CDR1 KGHSH and CDR2 LQKENI. V was cut by 8 bases and J by 2 bases, with 12 bases left in between. The CDR3 DNA is TGTGCCAGCCAAGCGGGGGGCACTAATGAAAAACTGTTTTTT. It yields the protein CASQAGGTNEKLFF.